These 17 T cell receptor beta chains share one sample of origin, sequenced in a study of T-cell memory formation after mild COVID-19. TCRdb analysed the 5' RACE reads with MiXCR anew, one entry per CDR3 protein. The data contain more than 450,000 distinct CDR3 sequences, more than 15% of them singletons. The specimen sequenced was PBMCs or a T cell subset sorted from them (not recorded which). These receptors all come from an adult woman who had mild COVID-19 (a few samples of this study predate the infection). Cell type and time point are not known.

This clonotype has just a few counts. This chain connects TRBV12-3 or TRBV12-4 to TRBJ2-1; 7 bases match TRBD2. V trimming: 3 bases; J trimming: 5 bases; junction bases outside the gene matches: 7. The CDR3 loop spans 15 amino acids. This chain's CDR3 is CASSLASGYDNEQFF. CDR3 bases: TGTGCCAGCAGTTTGGCTAGCGGATACGACAATGAGCAGTTCTTC.

In its sample, this clonotype was seen many times. V gene TRBV7-3 combines with J gene TRBJ2-3; possibly TRBD1 for D (5 bases). Germline values: CDR1 SGHTA, CDR2 FQGTGA. The V gene lost 8 bases and the J gene lost 2 bases, with 11 bases spanning the gap. The CDR3 runs 13 residues. CDR3 in amino acids: CASGAADTDTQYF. The CDR3 nucleotides read TGTGCCAGCGGGGCGGCGGACACAGATACGCAGTATTTT. Full variable domain (missing parts from reference TRBV7-3 and TRBJ2-3): GAGVSQTPSNKVTEKGKYVELRCDPISGHTALYWYRQSLGQGPEFLIYFQGTGAADDSGLPNDRFFAVRPEGSVSTLKIQRTERGDSAVYLCASGAADTDTQYFGPGTRLTVL.

This clonotype was observed a handful of times. J is TRBJ2-7 and V is TRBV5-1; D is undetermined. The germline V gene encodes CDR1 SGHRS and CDR2 YFSETQ. The CDR3 spans 14 residues. The V gene lost 2 bases and the J gene lost 1 base, with 10 bases spanning the gap. CDR3 in amino acids: CASSLMSTSYEQYF. In nucleotides, the CDR3 is TGCGCCAGCAGCTTAATGAGCACTTCCTACGAGCAGTACTTC.

The rearrangement links TRBV20-1 to TRBJ2-7, with TRBD1 as a possible D gene (6 bases). The CDR3 sequence is 15 residues long. CDR1 is DFQATT, CDR2 SNEGSKA, per germline (reference sequence). The V and J ends lost 3 bases and 4 bases respectively, with 19 bases between them. CDR3 loop: CSASFGPGRGYEQYF. DNA of the CDR3: TGCAGTGCTAGTTTTGGTCCCGGCAGGGGTTACGAGCAGTACTTC.

This clonotype was seen only a few times. This chain joins TRBV7-3 and TRBJ1-1, with 7 bases aligning to TRBD1. The CDR3 contains 17 residues. Germline CDR1 and CDR2: SGHTA and FQGTGA. The trim removed 2 bases at V and 0 bases at J, leaving 9 bases unmatched. CDR3 bases: TGTGCCAGCAGCTTACATCCCCCCGGGACAGTGAACACTGAAGCTTTCTTT. As protein: CASSLHPPGTVNTEAFF.

This clonotype appeared a few times. This sequence joins TRBV4-1 and TRBJ1-1; no reliable D call. With 1 base removed from V and 1 base from J, the gap between germline ends came to 10 bases. The CDR3 contains 15 residues. Germline CDR1 reads MGHRA; CDR2 reads YSYEKL. CDR3 amino acids: CASSQVGTKNTEAFF. CDR3 coding DNA: TGCGCCAGCAGCCAAGTCGGCACAAAGAACACTGAAGCTTTCTTT.

This clonotype was seen many times. The V gene is TRBV12-3 or TRBV12-4, the J gene TRBJ2-1, with 10 bases that match TRBD2. J gave up 7 bases and V 3 bases, and 6 bases lay outside the gene matches. The CDR3 runs 15 residues. CDR3 sequence (DNA): TGTGCCAGCAGTTTGCCTAGCGGGAGTAAGAATGAGCAGTTCTTC. Residues: CASSLPSGSKNEQFF.

The chain links TRBV10-3 to TRBJ1-5; D gene unclear. CDR3 size: 13 residues. V was pared by 7 bases and J by 0 bases, with 7 bases between. Germline V CDR1 and CDR2: ENHRY, SYGVKD. The CDR3: CAITQDSNQPQHF. The CDR3 region has the DNA TGTGCCATCACTCAGGATAGCAATCAGCCCCAGCATTTT.

CDR3 bases: TGTGCCAGCAGTTTCGCGATGGGAAGGCAGTATTTT. It specifies CASSFAMGRQYF. V is TRBV12-3 or TRBV12-4 and J is TRBJ2-3; D gene uncertain. The CDR3 is 12 amino acids. V shed 3 bases and J shed 11 bases, with 12 bases lying between them.

This clonotype was seen a handful of times. The V and J genes are TRBV4-1 and TRBJ2-1, with 7 bases matching TRBD1. This CDR3 spans 13 amino acids. Germline trimming cut 4 bases from V and 10 bases from J; bases unmatched to any gene: 7. In germline, CDR1 is MGHRA, CDR2 YSYEKL. The CDR3 DNA reads as TGCGCCAGCAGCCTTATAGGGGGCCGGGAGCAGTTCTTC. Amino acid sequence: CASSLIGGREQFF.

This clonotype was seen only a few times. The rearrangement links TRBV24-1 to TRBJ2-2, with a weak D call TRBD1 (5 bases). This CDR3 contains 13 residues. Trimming pared 2 bases from V and 7 bases from J, leaving 7 bases between. Germline V lookup: CDR1 KGHDR, CDR2 SFDVKD. CDR3 coding DNA: TGTGCCACCAGTGATTACAGGAGCGGGGAGCTGTTTTTT. This encodes CATSDYRSGELFF.

This chain connects TRBV9 to TRBJ1-1; TRBD1 might be the D (6 bases). The germline V and J ends were trimmed by 3 bases and 1 base, with 10 bases remaining between them. Germline V gene sequence: CDR1 SGDLS, CDR2 YYNGEE. CDR3 size: 14 residues. The CDR3 DNA sequence: TGTGCCAGCAGCGGGGGACAAAGGAACACTGAAGCTTTCTTT. Amino acids: CASSGGQRNTEAFF.

This clonotype was seen a handful of times. The chain carries TRBV6-5 and TRBJ1-5; 7 bases are a match to TRBD1. V lost 6 bases, J lost 6 bases, and 11 bases stayed unmatched. Germline V CDR1 and CDR2: MNHEY, SVGAGI. The length of the CDR3 is 15 residues. The CDR3 region is CASSRTGESFQPQHF. The CDR3 DNA reads as TGTGCCAGCAGCCGGACAGGCGAGAGCTTTCAGCCCCAGCATTTT.

V and J are TRBV9 and TRBJ2-3, with 9 nucleotides matching TRBD2. Germline V gives CDR1 SGDLS, CDR2 YYNGEE. J gave up 4 bases and V 0 bases, and 6 bases lay outside the gene matches. This CDR3 region has 16 residues. The CDR3 DNA reads TGTGCCAGCAGCGTAGATGCGGGAGGGCCGTCAGATACGCAGTATTTT. It yields the protein CASSVDAGGPSDTQYF. The full variable domain, its missing parts supplied by reference TRBV9 and TRBJ2-3, is DSGVTQTPKHLITATGQRVTLRCSPRSGDLSVYWYQQSLDQGLQFLIQYYNGEERAKGNILERFSAQQFPDLHSELNLSSLELGDSALYFCASSVDAGGPSDTQYFGPGTRLTVL.

This chain connects TRBV6-1 to TRBJ2-3; D is unresolved. This CDR3 comprises 12 residues. Looked up from germline, CDR1 is MNHNS and CDR2 is SASEGT. V lost 10 bases and J 2 bases, leaving 10 bases between the germline ends. CDR3 amino acids: CANPTHTDTQYF. As DNA, the CDR3 is TGTGCCAACCCGACCCACACAGATACGCAGTATTTT.

DNA of the CDR3: TGTGCCAGTCGCCAGGGACAATGGGTGAACACTGAAGCTTTCTTT. This sequence encodes CASRQGQWVNTEAFF. This sequence joins TRBV19 and TRBJ1-1, with D maybe TRBD1 (6 bases). This CDR3 comprises 15 residues. Germline V gene sequence: CDR1 LNHDA, CDR2 SQIVND (reference sequence). V was shortened by 8 bases and J by 0 bases, with 16 bases between the two germline ends.

This clonotype was seen only a few times. V and J are TRBV5-1 and TRBJ1-1; D unclear. The CDR3 is made up of 15 amino acids. Germline V gene sequence: CDR1 SGHRS, CDR2 YFSETQ. The V end was cut by 2 bases, the J end by 0 bases, with 11 bases between. CDR3 region: CASSLPRGVNTEAFF. The CDR3 nucleotides are TGCGCCAGCAGCTTACCACGAGGAGTGAACACTGAAGCTTTCTTT.